Listed below are T cell receptor beta chains from one sample, sequenced in a study of T cells in Graves' hyperthyroidism and ophthalmopathy. TCRdb reprocessed the multiplex PCR reads via MiXCR and lists one record per CDR3 protein. Of approximately 690,000 distinct CDR3 sequences listed, around 21% are singletons. The sequenced sample consisted of blood. The receptors were gathered from a young man with Graves' ophthalmopathy. Both conserved end residues are trimmed from each CDR3. A D gene is named only where the DNA matches it firmly. Clone size is stated in some rows and not others, as once, few, many or a class when expanded.

V gene: TRBV11-2
clone size: .
D gene: TRBD2
CDR3 protein: ASSLERGGTGELF

V gene: TRBV19
clone size: .
D gene: TRBD2
CDR3 protein: ASSLLVAGADEQY

V gene: TRBV28
clone size: many
D gene: TRBD1
CDR3 protein: ASSSGQHKETQY

V gene: TRBV12-3/TRBV12-4
clone size: .
D gene: .
CDR3 protein: ATRRGSSAYEQY

V gene: TRBV5-5
clone size: .
D gene: .
CDR3 protein: ASSLIPGRTQYEQY

V gene: TRBV4-3
clone size: .
D gene: .
CDR3 protein: ASSQDRTLGTDTQY

V gene: TRBV2
clone size: many
D gene: .
CDR3 protein: ASSEQAILGRNQPQH

V gene: TRBV20-1
clone size: many
D gene: TRBD2
CDR3 protein: SARTSGETGELF

V gene: TRBV28
clone size: .
D gene: .
CDR3 protein: ASRDGGVETQY

V gene: TRBV6-1
clone size: few
D gene: .
CDR3 protein: ASSPYRASTDTQY